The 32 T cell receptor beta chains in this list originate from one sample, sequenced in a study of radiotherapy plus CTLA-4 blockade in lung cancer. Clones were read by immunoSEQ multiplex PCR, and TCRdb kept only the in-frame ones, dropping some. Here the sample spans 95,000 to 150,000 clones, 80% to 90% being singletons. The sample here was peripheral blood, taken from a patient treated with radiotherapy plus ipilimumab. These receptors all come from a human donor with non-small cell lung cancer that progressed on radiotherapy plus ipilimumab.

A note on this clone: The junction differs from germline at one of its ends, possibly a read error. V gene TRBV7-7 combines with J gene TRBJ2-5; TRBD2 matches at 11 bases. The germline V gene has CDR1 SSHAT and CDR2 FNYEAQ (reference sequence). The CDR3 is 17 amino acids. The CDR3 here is CASSLGTSGVRRETQYF. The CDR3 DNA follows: TGTGCTAGCAGCCTAGGGACTAGCGGAGTCCGACGGGAGACCCAGTACTTC.

The CDR3 protein is CASSRGYEQYF. DNA for the CDR3: TGCGCCAGCAGCCGCGGGTACGAGCAGTACTTC. V is TRBV5-1 and J is TRBJ2-7; D possibly corresponds to TRBD2 (5 bases). Between the trimmed V and J ends, which lost 4 bases and 4 bases, there was a span of 6 bases. The CDR3 totals 11 residues. Germline assignment: CDR1 SGHRS and CDR2 YFSETQ.

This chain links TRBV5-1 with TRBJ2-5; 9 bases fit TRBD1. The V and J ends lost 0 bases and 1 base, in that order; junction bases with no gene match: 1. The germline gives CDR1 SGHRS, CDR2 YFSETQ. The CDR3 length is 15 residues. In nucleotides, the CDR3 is TGCGCCAGCAGCTTGGAGGGACAGGGCCAAGAGACCCAGTACTTC. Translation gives CASSLEGQGQETQYF.

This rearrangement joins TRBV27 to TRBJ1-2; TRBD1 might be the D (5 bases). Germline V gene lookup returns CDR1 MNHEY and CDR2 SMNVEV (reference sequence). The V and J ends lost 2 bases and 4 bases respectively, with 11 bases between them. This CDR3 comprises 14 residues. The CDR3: CASSLGALPYGYTF. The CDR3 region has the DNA TGTGCCAGCAGTTTAGGGGCCCTTCCCTATGGCTACACCTTC.

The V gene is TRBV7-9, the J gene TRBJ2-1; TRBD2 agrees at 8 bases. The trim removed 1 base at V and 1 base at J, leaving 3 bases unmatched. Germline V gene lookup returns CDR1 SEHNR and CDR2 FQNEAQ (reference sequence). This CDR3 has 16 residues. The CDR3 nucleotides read TGTGCCAGCAGCTTAGGTAGCGGGAAATCCTACAATGAGCAGTTCTTC. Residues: CASSLGSGKSYNEQFF. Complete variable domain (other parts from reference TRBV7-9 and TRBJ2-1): DTGVSQNPRHKITKRGQNVTFRCDPISEHNRLYWYRQTLGQGPEFLTYFQNEAQLEKSRLLSDRFSAERPKGSFSTLEIQRTEQGDSAMYLCASSLGSGKSYNEQFFGPGTRLTVL.

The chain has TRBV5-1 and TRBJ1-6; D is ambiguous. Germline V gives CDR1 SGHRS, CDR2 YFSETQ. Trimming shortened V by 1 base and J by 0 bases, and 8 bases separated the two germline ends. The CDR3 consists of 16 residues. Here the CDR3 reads CASSLTASSYNSPLHF. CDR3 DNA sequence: TGCGCCAGCAGCTTGACAGCCAGCTCCTATAATTCACCCCTCCACTTT.

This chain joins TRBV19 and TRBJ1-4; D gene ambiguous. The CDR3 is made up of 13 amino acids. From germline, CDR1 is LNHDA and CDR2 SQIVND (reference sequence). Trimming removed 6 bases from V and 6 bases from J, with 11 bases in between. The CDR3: CASRAVWYEKLFF. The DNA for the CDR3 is TGTGCCAGTAGGGCAGTGTGGTATGAAAAACTGTTTTTT.

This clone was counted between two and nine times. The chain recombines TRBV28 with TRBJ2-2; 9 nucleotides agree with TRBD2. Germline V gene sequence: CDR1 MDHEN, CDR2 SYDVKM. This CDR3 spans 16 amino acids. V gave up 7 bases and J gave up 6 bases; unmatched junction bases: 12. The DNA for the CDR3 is TGTGCCAGCACCGCAGGAGGGGTAGCGGGGGCCGGGGAGCTGTTTTTT. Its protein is CASTAGGVAGAGELFF.

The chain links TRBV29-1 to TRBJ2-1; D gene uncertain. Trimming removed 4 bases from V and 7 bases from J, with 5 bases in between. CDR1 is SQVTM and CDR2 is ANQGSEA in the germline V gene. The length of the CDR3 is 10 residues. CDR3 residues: CSVGFNEQFF. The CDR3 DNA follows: TGCAGCGTTGGTTTTAATGAGCAGTTCTTC.

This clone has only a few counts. CDR3 loop: CASSFGGGRAGGYTF. CDR3 in DNA: TGTGCCAGCAGTTTCGGGGGGGGCAGGGCTGGAGGCTACACCTTC. This chain links TRBV6-6 with TRBJ1-2; D possibly corresponds to TRBD1 (6 bases). Germline lookup yields CDR1 MNHNY and CDR2 SVGAGI (reference sequence). The CDR3 runs 15 residues. The germline V and J ends were trimmed by 4 bases and 8 bases, with 20 bases remaining between them.

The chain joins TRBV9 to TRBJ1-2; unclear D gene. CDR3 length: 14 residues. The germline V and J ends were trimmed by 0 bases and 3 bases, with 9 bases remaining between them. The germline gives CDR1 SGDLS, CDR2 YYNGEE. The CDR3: CASSVGSGYYGYTF. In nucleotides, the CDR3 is TGTGCCAGCAGCGTAGGTTCCGGGTACTATGGCTACACCTTC.

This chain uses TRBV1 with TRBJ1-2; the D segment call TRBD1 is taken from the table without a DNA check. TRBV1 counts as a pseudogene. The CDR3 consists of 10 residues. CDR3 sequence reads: CTPRGFGYTF. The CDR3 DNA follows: TGCACCCCCAGGGGGTTCGGCTACACCTTC.

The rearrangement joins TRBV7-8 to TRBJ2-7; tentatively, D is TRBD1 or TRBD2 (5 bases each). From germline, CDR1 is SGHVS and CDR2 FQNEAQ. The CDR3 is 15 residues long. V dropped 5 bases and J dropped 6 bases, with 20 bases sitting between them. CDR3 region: CASSPTGAVSGEQYF. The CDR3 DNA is TGTGCCAGCAGCCCAACCGGGGCAGTGTCAGGCGAGCAGTACTTC.

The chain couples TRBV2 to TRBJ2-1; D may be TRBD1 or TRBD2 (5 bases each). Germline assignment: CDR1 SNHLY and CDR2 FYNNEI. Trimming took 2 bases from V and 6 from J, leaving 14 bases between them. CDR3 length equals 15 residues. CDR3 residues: CASSERARGVNEQFF. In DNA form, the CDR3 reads TGTGCCAGCAGTGAAAGGGCGAGAGGGGTCAATGAGCAGTTCTTC.

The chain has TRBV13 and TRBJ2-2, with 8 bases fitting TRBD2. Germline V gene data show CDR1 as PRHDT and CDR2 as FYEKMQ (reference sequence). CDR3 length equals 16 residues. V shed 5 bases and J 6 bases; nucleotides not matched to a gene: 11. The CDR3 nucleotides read TGTGCCAGCAGCCCCAGTGGAGCGGGAGTAGCCGGGGAGCTGTTTTTT. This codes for CASSPSGAGVAGELFF.

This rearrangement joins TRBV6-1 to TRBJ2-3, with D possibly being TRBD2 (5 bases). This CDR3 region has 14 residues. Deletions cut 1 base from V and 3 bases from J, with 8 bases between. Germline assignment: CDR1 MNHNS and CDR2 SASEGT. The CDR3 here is CASSEVPGTDTQYF. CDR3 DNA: TGTGCCAGCAGTGAAGTGCCGGGGACAGATACGCAGTATTTT.

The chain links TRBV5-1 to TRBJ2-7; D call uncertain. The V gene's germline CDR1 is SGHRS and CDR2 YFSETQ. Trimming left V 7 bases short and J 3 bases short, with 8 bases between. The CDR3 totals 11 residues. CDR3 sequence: CASGPIYEQYF. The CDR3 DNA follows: TGCGCCAGCGGGCCGATCTACGAGCAGTACTTC.

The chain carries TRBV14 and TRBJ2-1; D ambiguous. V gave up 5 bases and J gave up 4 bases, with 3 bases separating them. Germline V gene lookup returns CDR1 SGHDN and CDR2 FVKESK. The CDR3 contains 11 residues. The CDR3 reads CASSSYNEQFF. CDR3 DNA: TGTGCCAGCAGCTCATACAATGAGCAGTTCTTC.

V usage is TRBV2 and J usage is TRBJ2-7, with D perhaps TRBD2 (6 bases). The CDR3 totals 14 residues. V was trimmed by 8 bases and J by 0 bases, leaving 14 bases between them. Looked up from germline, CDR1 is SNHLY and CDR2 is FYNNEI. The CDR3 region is CASAGRSSSYEQYF. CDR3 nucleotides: TGTGCCAGCGCGGGGCGGTCGAGCTCCTACGAGCAGTACTTC.

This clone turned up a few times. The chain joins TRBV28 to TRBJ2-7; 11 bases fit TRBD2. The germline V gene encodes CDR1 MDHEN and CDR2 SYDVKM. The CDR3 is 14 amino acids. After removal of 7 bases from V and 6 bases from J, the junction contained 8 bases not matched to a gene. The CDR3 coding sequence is TGTGCCAGCACCGCACTAGCGGGAGTCGGCGAGCAGTACTTC. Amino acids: CASTALAGVGEQYF.

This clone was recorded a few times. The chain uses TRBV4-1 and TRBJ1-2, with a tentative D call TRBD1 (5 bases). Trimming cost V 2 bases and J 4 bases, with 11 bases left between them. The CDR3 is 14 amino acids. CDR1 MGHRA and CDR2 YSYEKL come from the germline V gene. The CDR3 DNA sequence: TGCGCCAGCAGCCAATTGACAGAGATCTATGGCTACACCTTC. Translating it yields CASSQLTEIYGYTF.

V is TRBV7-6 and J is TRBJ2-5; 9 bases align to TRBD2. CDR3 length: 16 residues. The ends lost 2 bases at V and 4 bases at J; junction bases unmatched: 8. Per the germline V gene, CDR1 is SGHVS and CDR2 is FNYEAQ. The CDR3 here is CASSLLRGGRAETQYF. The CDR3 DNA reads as TGTGCCAGCAGCTTACTTCGGGGCGGGAGGGCAGAGACCCAGTACTTC. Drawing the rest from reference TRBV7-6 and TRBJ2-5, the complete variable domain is GAGVSQSPRYKVTKRGQDVALRCDPISGHVSLYWYRQALGQGPEFLTYFNYEAQQDKSGLPNDRFSAERPEGSISTLTIQRTEQRDSAMYRCASSLLRGGRAETQYFGPGTRLLVL.

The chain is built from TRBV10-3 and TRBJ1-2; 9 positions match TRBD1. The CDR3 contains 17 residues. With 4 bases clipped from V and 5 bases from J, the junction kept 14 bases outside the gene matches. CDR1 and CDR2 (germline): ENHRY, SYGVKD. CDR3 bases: TGTGCCATCAGTGGACCGGGACAGGGCTTATTTCTATATGGCTACACCTTC. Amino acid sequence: CAISGPGQGLFLYGYTF.

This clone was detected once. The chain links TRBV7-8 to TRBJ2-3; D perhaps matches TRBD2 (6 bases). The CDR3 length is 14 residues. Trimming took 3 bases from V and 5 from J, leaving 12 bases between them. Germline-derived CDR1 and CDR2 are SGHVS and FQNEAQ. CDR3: CASSFSGRVDTQYF. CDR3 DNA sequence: TGTGCCAGCAGCTTTAGCGGAAGGGTAGATACGCAGTATTTT. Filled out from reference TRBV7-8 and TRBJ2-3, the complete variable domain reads GAGVSQSPRYKVAKRGQDVALRCDPISGHVSLFWYQQALGQGPEFLTYFQNEAQLDKSGLPSDRFFAERPEGSVSTLKIQRTQQEDSAVYLCASSFSGRVDTQYFGPGTRLTVL.

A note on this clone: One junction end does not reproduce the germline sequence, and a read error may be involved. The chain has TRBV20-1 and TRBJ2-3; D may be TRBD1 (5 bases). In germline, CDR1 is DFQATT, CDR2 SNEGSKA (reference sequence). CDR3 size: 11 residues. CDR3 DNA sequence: TGCAGTCCCATGTTGACAGATGCGCAGTATTTT. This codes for CSPMLTDAQYF.

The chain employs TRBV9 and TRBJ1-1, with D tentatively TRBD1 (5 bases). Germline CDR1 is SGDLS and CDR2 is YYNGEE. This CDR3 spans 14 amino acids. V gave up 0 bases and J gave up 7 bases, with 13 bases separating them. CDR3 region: CASSVDPRGSEAFF. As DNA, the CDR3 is TGTGCCAGCAGCGTAGATCCTAGGGGAAGTGAAGCTTTCTTT.

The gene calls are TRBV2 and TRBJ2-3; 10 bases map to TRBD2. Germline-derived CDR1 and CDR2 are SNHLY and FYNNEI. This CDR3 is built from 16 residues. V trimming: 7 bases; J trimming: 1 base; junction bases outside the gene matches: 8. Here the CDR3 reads CASKEREGRGTDTQYF. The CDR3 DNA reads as TGTGCCAGCAAGGAGCGGGAGGGCCGGGGCACAGATACGCAGTATTTT. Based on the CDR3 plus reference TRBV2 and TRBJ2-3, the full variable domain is EPEVTQTPSHQVTQMGQEVILRCVPISNHLYFYWYRQILGQKVEFLVSFYNNEISEKSEIFDDQFSVERPDGSNFTLKIRSTKLEDSAMYFCASKEREGRGTDTQYFGPGTRLTVL.

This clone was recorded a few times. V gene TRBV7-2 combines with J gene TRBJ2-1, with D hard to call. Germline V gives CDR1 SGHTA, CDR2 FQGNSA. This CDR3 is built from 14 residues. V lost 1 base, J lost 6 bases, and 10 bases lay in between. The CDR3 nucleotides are TGTGCCAGCAGCTTAGAGGGTAGCTCCAATGAGCAGTTCTTC. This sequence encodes CASSLEGSSNEQFF.

CDR3 region: CASSVRWAASTDTQYF. As DNA, the CDR3 is TGTGCCAGCAGCGTCCGATGGGCGGCCAGCACAGATACGCAGTATTTT. The chain combines TRBV9 with TRBJ2-3; no reliable D call. CDR1 is SGDLS and CDR2 is YYNGEE in the germline V gene. V was cut by 2 bases and J by 0 bases, with 13 bases left in between. CDR3 length: 16 amino acids.

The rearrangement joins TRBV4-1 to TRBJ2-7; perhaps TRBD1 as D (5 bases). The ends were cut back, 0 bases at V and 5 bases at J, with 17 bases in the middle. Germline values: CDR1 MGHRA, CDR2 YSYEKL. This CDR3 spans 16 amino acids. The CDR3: CASSQDSSDRTNEQYF. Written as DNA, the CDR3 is TGCGCCAGCAGCCAAGATTCAAGTGACAGAACCAACGAGCAGTACTTC.

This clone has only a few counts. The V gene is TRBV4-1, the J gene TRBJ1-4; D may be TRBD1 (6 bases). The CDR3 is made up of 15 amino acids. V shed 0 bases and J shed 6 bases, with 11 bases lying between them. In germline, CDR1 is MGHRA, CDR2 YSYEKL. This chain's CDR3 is CASSQEGALYEKLFF. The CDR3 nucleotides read TGCGCCAGCAGCCAAGAGGGGGCGCTTTATGAAAAACTGTTTTTT.

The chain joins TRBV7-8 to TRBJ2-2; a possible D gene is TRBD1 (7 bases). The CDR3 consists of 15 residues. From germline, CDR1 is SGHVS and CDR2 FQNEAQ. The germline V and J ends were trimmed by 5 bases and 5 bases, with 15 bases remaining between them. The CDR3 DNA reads TGTGCCAGCAGCCAGACTAGGGGGCTAACCGGGGAGCTGTTTTTT. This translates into CASSQTRGLTGELFF.